A selection of T cell receptor beta chains follows, all from one sample in a study of CD8 T cells in Susac syndrome. TCRdb analysed the immunoSEQ multiplex PCR reads with MiXCR anew, one entry per CDR3 protein. This repertoire shows approximately 70,000 distinct CDR3 sequences, just over 95% found once; its top ten account for 0.095% to 0.12%. The sample taken for sequencing was CD4+ T cells from PBMCs. The receptors here all came from a human donor with multiple sclerosis. CDR3s include the opening cysteine and the closing phenylalanine or tryptophan. Each record gives: D gene, clone size, J gene, V gene, CDR3 protein, CDR3 DNA. D genes are given only for firm matches. Clone size is given for some rows only: seen once, a few or many times, or a class if the clone is expanded.

D gene: NA; clone size: once; J gene: TRBJ2-5; V gene: TRBV11-2; CDR3 protein: CASRLQVNEETQYF; CDR3 DNA: TGTGCCAGCAGACTACAGGTCAACGAAGAGACCCAGTACTTC
D gene: TRBD1; clone size: NA; J gene: TRBJ1-2; V gene: TRBV7-6; CDR3 protein: CASSIRQGGYGYTF; CDR3 DNA: TGTGCCAGCAGCATTAGACAGGGTGGCTATGGCTACACCTTC
D gene: NA; clone size: NA; J gene: TRBJ2-7; V gene: TRBV7-9; CDR3 protein: CASSPQGGEQYF; CDR3 DNA: TGTGCCAGCAGCCCACAGGGAGGCGAGCAGTACTTC
D gene: NA; clone size: NA; J gene: TRBJ2-5; V gene: TRBV5-4; CDR3 protein: CASNLDGVETQYF; CDR3 DNA: TGTGCCAGCAACCTTGACGGGGTTGAGACCCAGTACTTC
D gene: NA; clone size: NA; J gene: TRBJ1-2; V gene: TRBV4-3; CDR3 protein: CASSQEQGRWYGYTF; CDR3 DNA: TGCGCCAGCAGCCAAGAGCAGGGGCGGTGGTATGGCTACACCTTC
D gene: TRBD1; clone size: NA; J gene: TRBJ1-5; V gene: TRBV6-6; CDR3 protein: CASSRRGLDSNQPQHF; CDR3 DNA: TGTGCCAGCAGCCGCAGGGGGCTGGATAGCAATCAGCCCCAGCATTTT
D gene: NA; clone size: NA; J gene: TRBJ1-2; V gene: TRBV5-1; CDR3 protein: CASSLERTVYGYTF; CDR3 DNA: TGCGCCAGCAGCTTGGAGCGGACTGTCTATGGCTACACCTTC
D gene: NA; clone size: NA; J gene: TRBJ2-1; V gene: TRBV11-3; CDR3 protein: CASSLTGQWGGMGGAEQFF; CDR3 DNA: TGTGCCAGCAGCTTAACGGGACAGTGGGGTGGGATGGGAGGCGCTGAGCAGTTCTTC
D gene: NA; clone size: NA; J gene: TRBJ2-7; V gene: TRBV12-3/TRBV12-4; CDR3 protein: CASSRYYEQYF; CDR3 DNA: TGTGCCAGCAGTCGCTACTACGAGCAGTACTTC
D gene: NA; clone size: NA; J gene: TRBJ1-5; V gene: TRBV6-1; CDR3 protein: CASSQAFNQPQHF; CDR3 DNA: TGTGCCAGCAGCCAAGCCTTCAATCAGCCCCAGCATTTT
D gene: NA; clone size: NA; J gene: TRBJ1-5; V gene: TRBV6-5; CDR3 protein: CASSAQAGANQPQHF; CDR3 DNA: TGTGCCAGCAGCGCCCAAGCTGGGGCGAATCAGCCCCAGCATTTT
D gene: TRBD1; clone size: NA; J gene: TRBJ2-4; V gene: TRBV28; CDR3 protein: CASRPSGGGVAKNIQYF; CDR3 DNA: TGTGCCAGCAGGCCTTCAGGGGGCGGAGTAGCCAAAAACATTCAGTACTTC
D gene: NA; clone size: NA; J gene: TRBJ1-2; V gene: TRBV20-1; CDR3 protein: CSARDLGPRGDRYTF; CDR3 DNA: TGCAGTGCTAGAGATCTTGGGCCCAGGGGAGATCGCTACACCTTC
D gene: TRBD1; clone size: NA; J gene: TRBJ1-5; V gene: TRBV12-3/TRBV12-4; CDR3 protein: CASSSPGTGVGQPQHF; CDR3 DNA: TGTGCCAGCAGTTCCCCCGGGACAGGGGTAGGCCAGCCCCAGCATTTT
D gene: NA; clone size: NA; J gene: TRBJ1-4; V gene: TRBV24-1; CDR3 protein: CATSDLRVTNEKLFF; CDR3 DNA: TGTGCCACCAGTGATTTGAGGGTAACTAATGAAAAACTGTTTTTT
D gene: NA; clone size: once; J gene: TRBJ1-2; V gene: TRBV20-1; CDR3 protein: CTSPTLYYGYTF; CDR3 DNA: TGCACTTCACCGACACTCTACTATGGCTACACCTTC
D gene: NA; clone size: NA; J gene: TRBJ2-7; V gene: TRBV18; CDR3 protein: CASSENFGEQYF; CDR3 DNA: TGTGCCAGCTCTGAGAACTTTGGCGAGCAGTACTTC
D gene: TRBD1; clone size: NA; J gene: TRBJ2-1; V gene: TRBV29-1; CDR3 protein: CSVYAHKGTGGEAKQFF; CDR3 DNA: TGCAGCGTTTATGCCCATAAAGGGACAGGGGGCGAGGCGAAGCAGTTCTTC
D gene: TRBD1; clone size: NA; J gene: TRBJ2-3; V gene: TRBV5-1; CDR3 protein: CASSEGQGRDTQYF; CDR3 DNA: TGCGCCAGCAGCGAGGGACAGGGAAGAGATACGCAGTATTTT
D gene: NA; clone size: NA; J gene: TRBJ2-1; V gene: TRBV7-9; CDR3 protein: CASSRLSNEQFF; CDR3 DNA: TGTGCCAGCAGCCGCCTGTCAAATGAGCAGTTCTTC
D gene: NA; clone size: NA; J gene: TRBJ1-5; V gene: TRBV7-2; CDR3 protein: CASSPRRGSQPQHF; CDR3 DNA: TGTGCCAGCAGTCCCAGACGGGGGTCACAGCCCCAGCATTTT
D gene: NA; clone size: NA; J gene: TRBJ2-1; V gene: TRBV21-1; CDR3 protein: CASSQTSGGMYEQFF; CDR3 DNA: TGTGCCAGCAGCCAGACTAGCGGGGGGATGTATGAGCAGTTCTTC
D gene: NA; clone size: NA; J gene: TRBJ1-1; V gene: TRBV29-1; CDR3 protein: CSPRQVLNTEAFF; CDR3 DNA: TGCAGCCCAAGGCAGGTCTTGAACACTGAAGCTTTCTTT
D gene: NA; clone size: NA; J gene: TRBJ1-2; V gene: TRBV2; CDR3 protein: CASREGTQNYGYTF; CDR3 DNA: TGTGCCAGCAGGGAGGGTACTCAGAACTATGGCTACACCTTC
D gene: NA; clone size: NA; J gene: TRBJ2-2; V gene: TRBV29-1; CDR3 protein: CSVEDFGGTGELFF; CDR3 DNA: TGCAGCGTTGAAGATTTCGGGGGCACCGGGGAGCTGTTTTTT
D gene: TRBD2; clone size: NA; J gene: TRBJ2-5; V gene: TRBV4-1; CDR3 protein: CASSQPERGGDQETQYF; CDR3 DNA: TGCGCCAGCAGCCAACCCGAGCGGGGGGGCGACCAAGAGACCCAGTACTTC
D gene: TRBD2; clone size: NA; J gene: TRBJ2-1; V gene: TRBV5-4; CDR3 protein: CASSLIRGGVYNEQFF; CDR3 DNA: TGTGCCAGCAGCTTAATCCGGGGGGGCGTTTACAATGAGCAGTTCTTC
D gene: NA; clone size: NA; J gene: TRBJ2-2; V gene: TRBV7-9; CDR3 protein: CASSSPANTGELFF; CDR3 DNA: TGTGCCAGCAGCTCACCCGCGAACACCGGGGAGCTGTTTTTT
D gene: TRBD1; clone size: NA; J gene: TRBJ2-1; V gene: TRBV20-1; CDR3 protein: CSARGTGGDNEQFF; CDR3 DNA: TGCAGTGCTAGAGGGACAGGGGGCGACAATGAGCAGTTCTTC
D gene: TRBD1; clone size: NA; J gene: TRBJ2-7; V gene: TRBV5-1; CDR3 protein: CASSPTSPTGVHEQYF; CDR3 DNA: TGCGCCAGCAGCCCTACTAGTCCGACAGGGGTTCACGAGCAGTACTTC
D gene: TRBD1; clone size: NA; J gene: TRBJ1-5; V gene: TRBV29-1; CDR3 protein: CSVGDRSNQPQHF; CDR3 DNA: TGCAGCGTAGGGGACAGAAGCAATCAGCCCCAGCATTTT
D gene: NA; clone size: NA; J gene: TRBJ1-1; V gene: TRBV29-1; CDR3 protein: CSVAPAVMNTEAFF; CDR3 DNA: TGCAGCGTTGCCCCGGCAGTCATGAACACTGAAGCTTTCTTT
D gene: NA; clone size: once; J gene: TRBJ2-5; V gene: TRBV20-1; CDR3 protein: CSAWGGAGQETQYF; CDR3 DNA: TGCAGTGCCTGGGGGGGGGCTGGACAAGAGACCCAGTACTTC
D gene: NA; clone size: NA; J gene: TRBJ2-2; V gene: TRBV30; CDR3 protein: CAWRRSGFTGELFF; CDR3 DNA: TGTGCCTGGAGGAGATCAGGGTTCACCGGGGAGCTGTTTTTT
D gene: NA; clone size: NA; J gene: TRBJ1-4; V gene: TRBV20-1; CDR3 protein: CSARRGKEKLFF; CDR3 DNA: TGCAGTGCTAGACGGGGGAAAGAAAAACTGTTTTTT
D gene: NA; clone size: NA; J gene: TRBJ1-6; V gene: TRBV6-1; CDR3 protein: CASILTGNSPLHF; CDR3 DNA: TGTGCCAGCATCTTGACTGGTAATTCACCCCTCCACTTT
D gene: NA; clone size: NA; J gene: TRBJ2-1; V gene: TRBV6-1; CDR3 protein: CASSPGWADHNEQFF; CDR3 DNA: TGTGCCAGCAGTCCCGGGTGGGCCGATCACAATGAGCAGTTCTTC
D gene: TRBD1; clone size: NA; J gene: TRBJ2-6; V gene: TRBV6-6; CDR3 protein: CASSYQGAGANVLTF; CDR3 DNA: TGTGCCAGCAGTTACCAGGGGGCAGGGGCCAACGTCCTGACTTTC
D gene: TRBD1; clone size: NA; J gene: TRBJ2-2; V gene: TRBV27; CDR3 protein: CASRRGQVGELFF; CDR3 DNA: TGTGCCAGCAGGAGGGGGCAAGTCGGGGAGCTGTTTTTT
D gene: TRBD1; clone size: NA; J gene: TRBJ1-6; V gene: TRBV7-9; CDR3 protein: CASSQDRAGSPLHF; CDR3 DNA: TGTGCCAGCAGCCAGGACAGGGCTGGTTCACCCCTCCACTTT
D gene: NA; clone size: NA; J gene: TRBJ2-7; V gene: TRBV15; CDR3 protein: CATSRGDAGAYEQYF; CDR3 DNA: TGTGCCACCAGCAGAGGAGACGCCGGCGCCTACGAGCAGTACTTC
D gene: TRBD1; clone size: NA; J gene: TRBJ2-5; V gene: TRBV5-1; CDR3 protein: CASSLVAGGRETQYF; CDR3 DNA: TGCGCCAGCAGCTTGGTAGCAGGGGGTAGGGAGACCCAGTACTTC
D gene: NA; clone size: NA; J gene: TRBJ2-7; V gene: TRBV20-1; CDR3 protein: CSARRMGQPYEQYF; CDR3 DNA: TGCAGTGCTAGAAGGATGGGCCAGCCGTACGAGCAGTACTTC
D gene: NA; clone size: NA; J gene: TRBJ2-3; V gene: TRBV7-2; CDR3 protein: CASSFAGNPDTQYF; CDR3 DNA: TGTGCCAGCAGCTTTGCGGGCAACCCGGATACGCAGTATTTT
D gene: NA; clone size: NA; J gene: TRBJ2-7; V gene: TRBV7-8; CDR3 protein: CASSFGRSNYEQYF; CDR3 DNA: TGTGCCAGCAGCTTCGGAAGGTCTAACTACGAGCAGTACTTC
D gene: NA; clone size: NA; J gene: TRBJ2-1; V gene: TRBV6-2/TRBV6-3; CDR3 protein: CASSYSGLAYNEQFF; CDR3 DNA: TGTGCCAGCAGTTACTCTGGTCTAGCTTACAATGAGCAGTTCTTC
D gene: NA; clone size: NA; J gene: TRBJ1-6; V gene: TRBV9; CDR3 protein: CASSVGEANSPLHF; CDR3 DNA: TGTGCCAGCAGCGTAGGAGAGGCGAATTCACCCCTCCACTTT
D gene: NA; clone size: once; J gene: TRBJ2-7; V gene: TRBV12-3/TRBV12-4; CDR3 protein: CASSSPGLGGYEQYF; CDR3 DNA: TGTGCCAGCAGTTCCCCGGGCCTCGGGGGATACGAGCAGTACTTC
D gene: NA; clone size: NA; J gene: TRBJ1-5; V gene: TRBV28; CDR3 protein: CASSLSAGNQPQHF; CDR3 DNA: TGTGCCAGCAGTTTATCGGCGGGGAATCAGCCCCAGCATTTT
D gene: NA; clone size: NA; J gene: TRBJ2-2; V gene: TRBV6-2/TRBV6-3; CDR3 protein: CASSYWQANTGELFF; CDR3 DNA: TGTGCCAGCAGTTACTGGCAGGCGAACACCGGGGAGCTGTTTTTT
D gene: NA; clone size: NA; J gene: TRBJ1-5; V gene: TRBV6-1; CDR3 protein: CASTTRTVTVPQHF; CDR3 DNA: TGTGCCAGCACCACACGGACAGTGACCGTGCCCCAGCATTTT
D gene: TRBD2; clone size: NA; J gene: TRBJ2-2; V gene: TRBV28; CDR3 protein: CASRRAGGRRTGELFF; CDR3 DNA: TGTGCCAGCAGGAGAGCGGGGGGGCGACGGACCGGGGAGCTGTTTTTT
D gene: NA; clone size: NA; J gene: TRBJ2-7; V gene: TRBV30; CDR3 protein: CAWSVGSYEQYF; CDR3 DNA: TGTGCCTGGAGTGTGGGGTCCTACGAGCAGTACTTC
D gene: NA; clone size: NA; J gene: TRBJ2-1; V gene: TRBV5-1; CDR3 protein: CASSLDRVHEQFF; CDR3 DNA: TGCGCCAGCAGCTTGGACAGGGTCCATGAGCAGTTCTTC
D gene: TRBD1; clone size: NA; J gene: TRBJ2-1; V gene: TRBV20-1; CDR3 protein: CSARAGQYEQFF; CDR3 DNA: TGCAGTGCTAGAGCGGGACAGTATGAGCAGTTCTTC
D gene: NA; clone size: NA; J gene: TRBJ2-3; V gene: TRBV5-1; CDR3 protein: CASSLEGRGSTDTQYF; CDR3 DNA: TGCGCCAGCAGCTTGGAGGGCAGGGGTAGCACAGATACGCAGTATTTT
D gene: TRBD2; clone size: NA; J gene: TRBJ2-1; V gene: TRBV29-1; CDR3 protein: CSGLAGGHIRNEQFF; CDR3 DNA: TGCAGCGGACTAGCGGGGGGCCACATCCGCAATGAGCAGTTCTTC